A selection of T cell receptor beta chains follows, all from one sample in a study of Ad26.COV2.S vaccination and SARS-CoV-2 variants. TCRdb's table, derived via immunoSEQ multiplex PCR, lists solely in-frame clones and lacks some. The table shows 300,000 to 400,000 clones, with 87% occurring only once. Sequencing was performed on peripheral blood, taken in a trial of Ad26.COV2.S vaccine versus placebo. The receptors were sampled from a person aged 18-65 years who received the Ad26.COV2.S COVID-19 vaccine or a placebo. Both conserved end residues are part of each CDR3. Each record gives: V gene, CDR3 protein.

v_call: TRBV6-5
cdr3_aa: CASSYLSRGGEQYF

v_call: TRBV7-7
cdr3_aa: CASSRFYGYTF

v_call: TRBV30
cdr3_aa: CAWGGQEGGYTF

v_call: TRBV3-1/TRBV3-2
cdr3_aa: CASSQGRLNQPQHF

v_call: TRBV30
cdr3_aa: CAWRIGGASYNEQFF

v_call: TRBV25-1
cdr3_aa: CASRNPLTGELFF

v_call: TRBV5-4
cdr3_aa: CASSLKGRNEQFF

v_call: TRBV6-5
cdr3_aa: CASSSSGPRTGELFF

v_call: TRBV7-3
cdr3_aa: CASSLDTYTDTQYF

v_call: TRBV2
cdr3_aa: CASSEMGVRGTEAFF

v_call: TRBV11-2
cdr3_aa: CASSLMAGQYEQYF

v_call: TRBV7-9
cdr3_aa: CASKGSYRDRGNTEAFF

v_call: TRBV28
cdr3_aa: CASSIPREEANYGYTF

v_call: TRBV5-1
cdr3_aa: CASSGTGGSNSPLHF

v_call: TRBV7-9
cdr3_aa: CASSPRWGKSLEWYGYTF

v_call: TRBV2
cdr3_aa: CASSVQNTEAFF

v_call: TRBV29-1
cdr3_aa: CSVMNSDFYEQYF

v_call: TRBV7-3
cdr3_aa: CASSPGDFYTGELFF

v_call: TRBV7-9
cdr3_aa: CASSLSGGNYGYTF

v_call: TRBV3-1/TRBV3-2
cdr3_aa: CASSQDWDRDAGELFF

v_call: TRBV6-4
cdr3_aa: CASSRTGPFHYGYTF

v_call: TRBV10-3
cdr3_aa: CAISESSLGAGTGELFF

v_call: TRBV5-1
cdr3_aa: CASSRRSGDEQFF

v_call: TRBV5-8
cdr3_aa: CASSPRTGGYYGYTF

v_call: TRBV3-1/TRBV3-2
cdr3_aa: CASSQGYQETQYF

v_call: TRBV30
cdr3_aa: CAWSASVEQFF

v_call: TRBV24-1
cdr3_aa: CATSASGSSYNEQFF

v_call: TRBV6-6
cdr3_aa: CASSYPTGSGYTF

v_call: TRBV6-2/TRBV6-3
cdr3_aa: CASSPPGRRGNSPLHF